The rows below give T cell receptor beta chains drawn from one sample of a study of technical replicates of blood from four donors. Generated by immunoSEQ multiplex PCR, the TCRdb table keeps only in-frame clones and is missing some. The table includes more than 90,000 clones, 95% detected once. The sequenced sample consisted of T cells isolated from PBMCs. Receptor source: a human donor in good health. Each CDR3 is given with its conserved first and last residue. A D gene is named only where the DNA matches it firmly. Rows may omit the clone size; those that give it use once, few, many or a size class.

d_call j_call clone_size v_call cdr3_aa cdr3_nt
NA TRBJ2-1 NA TRBV4-2 CASSQEDYGYNEQFF TGTGCCAGCAGCCAAGAGGACTACGGATACAATGAGCAGTTCTTC
NA TRBJ2-1 NA TRBV11-2 CASMDIRGYNEQFF TGTGCCAGCATGGATATCCGGGGATACAATGAGCAGTTCTTC
NA TRBJ1-2 NA TRBV12-5 CASGLVAREIYGYTF TGTGCTAGTGGTTTGGTAGCAAGGGAGATCTATGGCTACACCTTC
NA TRBJ2-7 NA TRBV5-1 CASPDRGLPSGRHYEQYF TGCGCCAGTCCGGACAGGGGGCTACCTAGCGGGAGGCACTACGAGCAGTACTTC
TRBD2 TRBJ2-3 NA TRBV6-5 CASSTLAGGGDTQYF TGTGCCAGCAGCACACTAGCGGGGGGTGGAGATACGCAGTATTTT
TRBD1 TRBJ2-7 NA TRBV7-2 CASSPLRAGGIYEQYF TGTGCCAGCAGCCCCCTGAGGGCAGGGGGCATCTACGAGCAGTACTTC
TRBD2 TRBJ2-7 NA TRBV28 CASSSGTSRFYEQYF TGTGCCAGCAGTTCCGGGACTAGCAGGTTTTACGAGCAGTACTTC
TRBD1 TRBJ1-2 NA TRBV6-5 CASRITGQGGYGYTF TGTGCCAGCAGAATAACAGGACAGGGGGGATATGGCTACACCTTC
NA TRBJ1-5 NA TRBV4-1 CASSPRDGTYQPQHF TGCGCCAGCAGCCCCCGGGACGGGACTTATCAGCCCCAGCATTTT
NA TRBJ2-5 NA TRBV6-5 CASKSGGRETQYF TGTGCCAGCAAATCGGGGGGCCGAGAGACCCAGTACTTC
NA TRBJ1-6 NA TRBV4-1 CASSQDRGGYSPLHF TGCGCCAGCAGCCAAGATCGGGGGGGCTACTCACCCCTCCACTTT
TRBD2 TRBJ2-1 NA TRBV5-4 CASSSISGRAGDEQFF TGTGCCAGCAGCTCTATTAGCGGGAGGGCCGGTGATGAGCAGTTCTTC
TRBD1 TRBJ2-7 NA TRBV19 CASSMMGQGVVGPPTPYEQYF TGTGCCAGTAGTATGATGGGACAGGGGGTCGTCGGTCCCCCGACCCCCTACGAGCAGTACTTC
NA TRBJ1-2 once TRBV29-1 CSGDTYSGGYTF TGCAGCGGGGACACCTATTCGGGTGGCTACACCTTC
NA TRBJ1-1 NA TRBV28 CASSLTGGAEAFF TGTGCCAGCAGTTTGACTGGGGGGGCTGAAGCTTTCTTT
NA TRBJ1-1 NA TRBV29-1 CSAITTNTEAFF TGCAGCGCCATTACAACGAACACTGAAGCTTTCTTT
NA TRBJ1-2 NA TRBV18 CASSPLSGSANYGYTF TGTGCCAGCTCACCACTGTCAGGATCAGCTAACTATGGCTACACCTTC
TRBD2 TRBJ2-3 NA TRBV6-4 CASRLAGDTDTQYF TGTGCCAGCCGCCTAGCGGGAGACACAGATACGCAGTATTTT